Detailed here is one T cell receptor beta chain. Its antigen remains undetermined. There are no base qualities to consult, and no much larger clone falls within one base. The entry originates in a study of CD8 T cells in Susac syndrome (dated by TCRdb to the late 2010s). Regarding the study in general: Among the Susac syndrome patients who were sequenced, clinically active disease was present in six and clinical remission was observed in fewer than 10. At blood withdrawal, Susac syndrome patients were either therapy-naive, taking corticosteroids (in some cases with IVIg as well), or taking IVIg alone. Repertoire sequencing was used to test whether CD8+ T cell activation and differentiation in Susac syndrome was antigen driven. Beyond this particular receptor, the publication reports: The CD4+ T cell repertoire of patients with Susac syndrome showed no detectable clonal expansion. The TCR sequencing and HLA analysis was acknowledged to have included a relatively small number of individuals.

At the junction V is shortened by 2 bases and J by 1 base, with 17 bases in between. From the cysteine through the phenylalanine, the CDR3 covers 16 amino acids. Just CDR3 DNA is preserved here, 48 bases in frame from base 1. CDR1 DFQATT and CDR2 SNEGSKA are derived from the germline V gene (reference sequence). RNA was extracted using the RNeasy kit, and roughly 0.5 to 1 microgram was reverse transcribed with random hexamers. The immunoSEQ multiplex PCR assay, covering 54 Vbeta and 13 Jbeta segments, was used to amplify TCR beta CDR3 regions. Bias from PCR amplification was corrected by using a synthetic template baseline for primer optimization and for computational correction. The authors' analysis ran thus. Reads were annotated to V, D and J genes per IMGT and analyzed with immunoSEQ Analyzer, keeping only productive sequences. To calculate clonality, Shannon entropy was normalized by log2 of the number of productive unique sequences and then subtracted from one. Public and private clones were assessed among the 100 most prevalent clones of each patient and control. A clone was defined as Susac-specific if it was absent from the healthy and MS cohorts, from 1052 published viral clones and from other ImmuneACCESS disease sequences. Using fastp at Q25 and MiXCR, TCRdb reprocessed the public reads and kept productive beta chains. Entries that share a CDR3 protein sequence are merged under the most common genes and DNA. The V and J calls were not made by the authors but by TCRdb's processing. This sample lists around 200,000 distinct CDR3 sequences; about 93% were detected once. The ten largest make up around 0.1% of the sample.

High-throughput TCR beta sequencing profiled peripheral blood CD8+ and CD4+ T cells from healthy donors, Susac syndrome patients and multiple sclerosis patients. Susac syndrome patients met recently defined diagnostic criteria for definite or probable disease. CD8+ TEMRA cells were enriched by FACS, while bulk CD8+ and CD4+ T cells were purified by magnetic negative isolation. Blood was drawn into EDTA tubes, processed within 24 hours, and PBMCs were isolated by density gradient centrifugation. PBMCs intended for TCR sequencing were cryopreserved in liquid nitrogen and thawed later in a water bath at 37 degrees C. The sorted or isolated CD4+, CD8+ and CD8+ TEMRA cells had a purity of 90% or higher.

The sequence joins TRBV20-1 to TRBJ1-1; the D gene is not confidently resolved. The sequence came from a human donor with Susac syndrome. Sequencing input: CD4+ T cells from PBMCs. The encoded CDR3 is CSARKSVGRRNTEAFF. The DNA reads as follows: TGCAGTGCTAGAAAAAGTGTAGGACGCAGGAACACTGAAGCTTTCTTT.